Described below is a single TCR beta chain sequence and its context. The target antigen is unknown. Clones were read by immunoSEQ multiplex PCR, and TCRdb kept only the in-frame ones, dropping some. Found here are approximately 530,000 clones, approximately 95% of them singletons; the top ten hold under 0.06%. Splitting the CD4+ cells yielded a CD45RA+ naive subset and a CD45RA-negative memory subset. The ends were cut back, 0 bases at V and 2 bases at J, with 12 bases in the middle. The germline CDR1 and CDR2 sequences are SGHRS and YFSETQ. The CDR3 totals 15 residues. These data originate in a study of shared clonotypes between healthy human individuals. Overall study findings and caveats: Naive subsets usually exceeded memory subsets in estimated richness. Clonotype sharing among donors likely depends on sequencing depth.

V gene TRBV5-1 combines with J gene TRBJ2-7, with D hard to call. The sequence was collected from a woman aged 25 to 45 in good health. Sequenced sample: naive CD4+ T cells sorted from blood. Stated subset: CD45RA+ positively selected. The CDR3 reads CASSLANKGTYEQYF. CDR3 nucleotides: TGCGCCAGCAGCTTGGCCAATAAAGGGACCTACGAGCAGTACTTC.